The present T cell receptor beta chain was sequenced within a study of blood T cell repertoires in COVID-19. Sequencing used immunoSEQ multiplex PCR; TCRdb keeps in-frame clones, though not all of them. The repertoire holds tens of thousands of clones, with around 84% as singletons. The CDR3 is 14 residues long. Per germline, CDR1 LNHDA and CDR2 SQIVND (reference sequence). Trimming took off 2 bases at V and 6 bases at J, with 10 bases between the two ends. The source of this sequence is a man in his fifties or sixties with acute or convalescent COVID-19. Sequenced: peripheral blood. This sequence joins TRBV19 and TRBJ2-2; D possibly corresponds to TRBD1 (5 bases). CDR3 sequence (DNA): TGTGCCAGTAGTATAAGGGGCTGGTCCGGGGAGCTGTTTTTT. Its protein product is CASSIRGWSGELFF.